The rows below give T cell receptor beta chains drawn from one sample of a study of OX40 agonist ivuxolimab in advanced cancers. Produced via immunoSEQ multiplex PCR; TCRdb's table is partial and in-frame only. The data contain fewer than 65,000 clones, 79% of them singletons. The starting material was CD4+ or CD8+ T cells sorted from blood, obtained in a trial of the OX40 agonist ivuxolimab. These receptors all come from an adult with an advanced solid tumor such as melanoma, head and neck, liver or kidney cancer. Each CDR3 is given with its conserved first and last residue. The order of the fields is V gene, J gene, D gene, clone size, CDR3 DNA, CDR3 protein. The D gene is left open where the match is weak. Clone size is shown for a subset of rows, as once, few, many or a class of expanded clone.

>TRBV27|TRBJ2-1|TRBD2|-
TGTGCCAGCAGCCGTGCGGCGGGACTAATGTTCTTC
CASSRAAGLMFF
>TRBV5-1|TRBJ2-7|TRBD1|-
TGCGCCAGCAGCTCGGGACAGGAAACCTACGAGCAGTACTTC
CASSSGQETYEQYF
>TRBV28|TRBJ1-1|TRBD1|-
TGTGCCAGCAGTTTTCCCCGGGACAGGGAGGATGAAGCTTTCTTT
CASSFPRDREDEAFF
>TRBV28|TRBJ1-2|-|once
TGTGCCAGCAGTTTAGACAGGAACTATGGCTACACCTTC
CASSLDRNYGYTF
>TRBV7-6|TRBJ2-7|TRBD1|-
TGTGCCAGCAGCTTAGGGGACAGGGGCCCCTACGAGCAGTACTTC
CASSLGDRGPYEQYF
>TRBV18|TRBJ2-7|-|-
TGTGCCAGCTCACCCCCCCGCGCCACCTACGAGCAGTACTTC
CASSPPRATYEQYF
>TRBV5-1|TRBJ2-1|TRBD1|-
TGCGCCAGCAGCTGGACAGGGGATGAGCAGTTCTTC
CASSWTGDEQFF
>TRBV14|TRBJ2-5|TRBD2|-
TGTGCCAGCAGCCGCCAGCGGGGGGGCTATGAGACCCAGTACTTC
CASSRQRGGYETQYF
>TRBV6-4|TRBJ1-5|-|-
TGTGCCAGCAGCGGGCCTCAGCCCCAGCATTTT
CASSGPQPQHF
>TRBV15|TRBJ2-4|-|-
TGTGCCACAAGTGCGCTAGACCTTAGCGGAAAAAACATTCAGTACTTC
CATSALDLSGKNIQYF
>TRBV9|TRBJ2-7|-|-
TGTGCCAGCAGCGTAGCGGGGGGCGTCGGTGGCGAGCAGTACTTC
CASSVAGGVGGEQYF
>TRBV6-5|TRBJ2-2|-|-
TGTGCCAGCAGGGCGGGACACACCGGGGAGCTGTTTTTT
CASRAGHTGELFF
>TRBV7-2|TRBJ2-5|TRBD1|-
TGTGCCAGCAGCCCCTCGTCCGGGACAGCTAGCAGGACCCAGTACTTC
CASSPSSGTASRTQYF
>TRBV28|TRBJ1-2|-|-
TGCGCCAGCAGTGCGTCCCTCGCCGGCTACACCTTC
CASSASLAGYTF